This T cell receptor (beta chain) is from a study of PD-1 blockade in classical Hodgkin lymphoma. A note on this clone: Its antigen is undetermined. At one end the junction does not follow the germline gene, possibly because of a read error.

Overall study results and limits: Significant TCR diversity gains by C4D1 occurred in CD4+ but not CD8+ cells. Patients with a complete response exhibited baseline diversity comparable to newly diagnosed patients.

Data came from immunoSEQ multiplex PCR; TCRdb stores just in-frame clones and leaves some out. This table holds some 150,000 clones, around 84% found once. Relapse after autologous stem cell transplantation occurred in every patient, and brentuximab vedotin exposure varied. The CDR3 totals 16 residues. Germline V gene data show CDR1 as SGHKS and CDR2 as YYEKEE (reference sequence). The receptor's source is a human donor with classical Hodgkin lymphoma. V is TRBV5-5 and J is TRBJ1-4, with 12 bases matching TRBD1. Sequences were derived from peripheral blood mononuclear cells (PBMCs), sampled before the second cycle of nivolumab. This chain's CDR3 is CASSRDRGQSGEKLFF. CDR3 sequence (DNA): TGCGCCAGCAGTCGGGACAGGGGGCAAAGCGGGGAAAAACTGTTTTTT. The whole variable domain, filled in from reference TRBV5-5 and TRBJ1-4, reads DAGVTQSPTHLIKTRGQQVTLRCSPISGHKSVSWYQQVLGQGPQFIFQYYEKEERGRGNFPDRFSARQFPNYSSELNVNALLLGDSALYLCASSRDRGQSGEKLFFGSGTQLSVL.